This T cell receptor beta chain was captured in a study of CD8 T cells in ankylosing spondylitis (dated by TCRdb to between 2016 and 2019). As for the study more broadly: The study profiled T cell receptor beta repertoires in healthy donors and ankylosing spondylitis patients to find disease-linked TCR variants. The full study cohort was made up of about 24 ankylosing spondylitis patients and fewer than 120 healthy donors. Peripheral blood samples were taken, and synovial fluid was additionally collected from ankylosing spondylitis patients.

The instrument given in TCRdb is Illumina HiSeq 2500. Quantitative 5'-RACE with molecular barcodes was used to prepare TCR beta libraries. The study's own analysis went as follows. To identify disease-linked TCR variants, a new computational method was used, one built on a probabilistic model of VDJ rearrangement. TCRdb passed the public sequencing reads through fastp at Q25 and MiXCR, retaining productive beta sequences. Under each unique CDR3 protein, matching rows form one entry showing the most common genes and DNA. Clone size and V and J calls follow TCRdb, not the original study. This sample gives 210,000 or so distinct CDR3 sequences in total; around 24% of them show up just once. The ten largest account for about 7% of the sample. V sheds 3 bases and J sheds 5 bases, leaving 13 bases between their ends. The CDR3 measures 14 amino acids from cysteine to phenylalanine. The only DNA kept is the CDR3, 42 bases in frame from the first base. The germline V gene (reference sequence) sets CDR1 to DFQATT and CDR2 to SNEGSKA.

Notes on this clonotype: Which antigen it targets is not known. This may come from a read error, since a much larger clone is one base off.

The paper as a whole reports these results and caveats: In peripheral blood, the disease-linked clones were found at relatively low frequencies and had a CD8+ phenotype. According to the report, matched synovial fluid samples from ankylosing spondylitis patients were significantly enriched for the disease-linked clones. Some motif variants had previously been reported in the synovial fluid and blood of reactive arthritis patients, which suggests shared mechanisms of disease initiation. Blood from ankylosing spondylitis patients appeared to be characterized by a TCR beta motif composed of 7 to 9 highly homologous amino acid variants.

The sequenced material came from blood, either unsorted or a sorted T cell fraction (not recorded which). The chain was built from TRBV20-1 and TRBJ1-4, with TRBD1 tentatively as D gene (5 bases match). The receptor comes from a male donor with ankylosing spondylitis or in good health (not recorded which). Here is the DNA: TGCAGTGCTAGTCCCCGGGGGGTCAATGAAAAACTGTTTTTT. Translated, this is CSASPRGVNEKLFF.